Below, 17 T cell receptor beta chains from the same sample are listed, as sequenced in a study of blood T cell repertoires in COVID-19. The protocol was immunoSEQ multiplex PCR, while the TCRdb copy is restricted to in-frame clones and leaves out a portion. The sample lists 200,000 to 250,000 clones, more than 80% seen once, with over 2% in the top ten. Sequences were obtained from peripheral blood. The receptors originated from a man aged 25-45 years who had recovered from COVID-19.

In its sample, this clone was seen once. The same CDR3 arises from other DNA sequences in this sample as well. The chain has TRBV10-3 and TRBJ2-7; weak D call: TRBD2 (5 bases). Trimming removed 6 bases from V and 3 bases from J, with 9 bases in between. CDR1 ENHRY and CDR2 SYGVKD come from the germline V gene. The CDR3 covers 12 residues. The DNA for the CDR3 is TGTGCCATCAGCGGGGATATCTACGAGCAGTACTTC. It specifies CAISGDIYEQYF.

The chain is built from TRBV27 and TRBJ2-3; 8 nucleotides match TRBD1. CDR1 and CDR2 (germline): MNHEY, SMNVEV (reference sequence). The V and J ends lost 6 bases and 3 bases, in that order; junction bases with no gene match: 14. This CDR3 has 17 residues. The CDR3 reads CASREYRGSGRTDTQYF. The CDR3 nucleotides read TGTGCCAGCAGAGAATACAGGGGGTCCGGTAGGACAGATACGCAGTATTTT.

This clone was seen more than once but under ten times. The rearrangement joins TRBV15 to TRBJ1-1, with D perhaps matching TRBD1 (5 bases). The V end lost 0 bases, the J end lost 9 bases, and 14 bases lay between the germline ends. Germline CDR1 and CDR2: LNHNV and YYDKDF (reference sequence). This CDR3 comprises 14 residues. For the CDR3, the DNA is TGTGCCACCAGCAGAGATTGGGGAGGGGCGAAAGCTTTCTTT. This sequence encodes CATSRDWGGAKAFF.

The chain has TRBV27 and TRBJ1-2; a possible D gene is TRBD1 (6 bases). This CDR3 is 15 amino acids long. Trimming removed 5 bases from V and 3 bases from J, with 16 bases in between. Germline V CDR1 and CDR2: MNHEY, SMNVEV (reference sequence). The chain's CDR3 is CASSGYGTLDYGYTF. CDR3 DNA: TGTGCCAGCAGTGGATATGGGACATTGGACTATGGCTACACCTTC.

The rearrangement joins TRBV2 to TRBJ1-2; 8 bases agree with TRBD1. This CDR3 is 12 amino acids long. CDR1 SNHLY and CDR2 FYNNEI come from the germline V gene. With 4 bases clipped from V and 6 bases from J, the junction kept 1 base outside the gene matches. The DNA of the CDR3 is TGTGCCAGCAGTGGGACAGGGAATGGCTACACCTTC. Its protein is CASSGTGNGYTF.

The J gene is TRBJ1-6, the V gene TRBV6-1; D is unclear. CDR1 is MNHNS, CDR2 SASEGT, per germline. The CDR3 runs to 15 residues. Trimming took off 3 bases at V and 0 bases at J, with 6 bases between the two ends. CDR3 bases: TGTGCCAGCAGTGACCGGAGCTCCTATAATTCACCCCTCCACTTT. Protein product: CASSDRSSYNSPLHF.

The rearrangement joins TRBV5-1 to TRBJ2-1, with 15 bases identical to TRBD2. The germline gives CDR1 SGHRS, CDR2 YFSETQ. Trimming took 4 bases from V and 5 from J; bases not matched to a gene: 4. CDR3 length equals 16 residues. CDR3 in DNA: TGCGCCAGCAGCCGGGGACTAGCGGGGGGACACAATGAGCAGTTCTTC. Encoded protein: CASSRGLAGGHNEQFF.

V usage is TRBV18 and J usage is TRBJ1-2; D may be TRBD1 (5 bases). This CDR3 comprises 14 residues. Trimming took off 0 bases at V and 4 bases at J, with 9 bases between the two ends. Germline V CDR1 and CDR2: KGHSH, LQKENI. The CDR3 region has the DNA TGTGCCAGCTCACCACCGAGCACAGGCTATGGCTACACCTTC. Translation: CASSPPSTGYGYTF.

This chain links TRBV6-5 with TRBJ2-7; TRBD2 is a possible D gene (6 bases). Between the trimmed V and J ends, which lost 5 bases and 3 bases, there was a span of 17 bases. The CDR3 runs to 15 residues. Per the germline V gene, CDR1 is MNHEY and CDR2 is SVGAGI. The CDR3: CASSPSWGGGYEQYF. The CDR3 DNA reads TGTGCCAGCAGTCCCTCCTGGGGAGGAGGCTACGAGCAGTACTTC.

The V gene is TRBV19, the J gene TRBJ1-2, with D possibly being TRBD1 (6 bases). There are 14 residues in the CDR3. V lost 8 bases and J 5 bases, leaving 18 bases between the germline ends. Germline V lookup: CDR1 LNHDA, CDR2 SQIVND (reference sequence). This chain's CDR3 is CASYRRQAPYGYTF. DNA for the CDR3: TGTGCCAGTTACAGAAGACAGGCCCCTTATGGCTACACCTTC.

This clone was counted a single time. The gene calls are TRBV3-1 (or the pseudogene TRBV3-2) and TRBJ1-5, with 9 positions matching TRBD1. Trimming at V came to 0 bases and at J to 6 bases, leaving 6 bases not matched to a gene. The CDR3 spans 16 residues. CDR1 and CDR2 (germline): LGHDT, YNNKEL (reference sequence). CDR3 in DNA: TGTGCCAGCAGCCAAGAGGGTGCGGGACAGGGTCAGCCCCAGCATTTT. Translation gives CASSQEGAGQGQPQHF.

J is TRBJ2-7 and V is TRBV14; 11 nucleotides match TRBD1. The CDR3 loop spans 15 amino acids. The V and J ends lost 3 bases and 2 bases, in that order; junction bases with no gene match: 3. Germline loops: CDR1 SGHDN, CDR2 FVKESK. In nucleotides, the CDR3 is TGTGCCAGCAGCCAGGGACAGGGGGGGACCTACGAGCAGTACTTC. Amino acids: CASSQGQGGTYEQYF. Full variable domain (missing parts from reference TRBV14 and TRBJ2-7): EAGVTQFPSHSVIEKGQTVTLRCDPISGHDNLYWYRRVMGKEIKFLLHFVKESKQDESGMPNNRFLAERTGGTYSTLKVQPAELEDSGVYFCASSQGQGGTYEQYFGPGTRLTVT.

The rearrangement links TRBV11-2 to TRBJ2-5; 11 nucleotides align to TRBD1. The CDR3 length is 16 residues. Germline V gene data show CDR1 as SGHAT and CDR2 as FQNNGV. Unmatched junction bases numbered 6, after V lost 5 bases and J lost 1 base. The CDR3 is CASSAGTGGFQETQYF. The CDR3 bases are TGTGCCAGCAGCGCCGGGACAGGGGGTTTCCAAGAGACCCAGTACTTC.

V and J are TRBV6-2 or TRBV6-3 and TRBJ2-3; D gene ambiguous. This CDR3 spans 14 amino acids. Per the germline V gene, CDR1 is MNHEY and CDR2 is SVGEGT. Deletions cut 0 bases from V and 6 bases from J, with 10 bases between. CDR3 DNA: TGTGCCAGCAGTTACTCGTTTAGAGCGGATACGCAGTATTTT. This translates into CASSYSFRADTQYF.

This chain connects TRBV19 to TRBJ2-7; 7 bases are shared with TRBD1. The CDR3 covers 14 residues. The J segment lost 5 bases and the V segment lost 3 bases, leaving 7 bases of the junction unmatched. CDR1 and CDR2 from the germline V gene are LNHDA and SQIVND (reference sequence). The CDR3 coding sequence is TGTGCCAGTAGTATTCTGGACAGGACCAACGAGCAGTACTTC. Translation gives CASSILDRTNEQYF.

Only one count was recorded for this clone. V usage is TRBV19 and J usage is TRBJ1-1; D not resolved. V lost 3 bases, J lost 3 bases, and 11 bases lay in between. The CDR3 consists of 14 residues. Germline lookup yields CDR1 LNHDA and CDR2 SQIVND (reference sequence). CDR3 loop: CASSIGQVDTEAFF. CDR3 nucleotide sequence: TGTGCCAGTAGTATCGGTCAGGTGGACACTGAAGCTTTCTTT.

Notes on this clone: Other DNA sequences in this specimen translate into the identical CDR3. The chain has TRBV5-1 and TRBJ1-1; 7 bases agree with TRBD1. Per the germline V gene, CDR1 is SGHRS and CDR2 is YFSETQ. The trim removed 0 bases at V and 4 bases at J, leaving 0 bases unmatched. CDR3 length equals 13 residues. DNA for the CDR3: TGCGCCAGCAGCTTGGACAGGGGCACTGAAGCTTTCTTT. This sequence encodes CASSLDRGTEAFF.